These 3 T cell receptor beta chains share one sample of origin, sequenced in a study of identical twins. One entry per CDR3 protein, called by TCRdb with MiXCR from the 5' RACE reads. The sample holds 500,000 or so distinct CDR3 sequences, about 13% seen once. This sample also appeared in a second study, on yellow fever vaccine responses in identical twins.

Specimen: CD4+ T cells sorted from blood. The receptor set was obtained from a woman aged 18-29 years in good health.

The chain joins TRBV6-1 to TRBJ1-5, with 9 bases matching TRBD1. With 7 bases clipped from V and 3 bases from J, the junction kept 4 bases outside the gene matches. This CDR3 spans 14 amino acids. Germline assignment: CDR1 MNHNS and CDR2 SASEGT. The CDR3 spells CASKGTGNNQPQHF. The CDR3 DNA sequence: TGTGCCAGCAAAGGGACAGGGAACAATCAGCCCCAGCATTTT.

This clonotype was seen only a few times. The chain uses TRBV25-1 and TRBJ1-3; TRBD1 is a possible D gene (5 bases). The germline V gene has CDR1 MGHDK and CDR2 SYGVNS. The V end lost 3 bases, the J end lost 2 bases, and 8 bases lay between the germline ends. The CDR3 length is 14 residues. The CDR3 sequence is CASSDRGTGNTIYF. The CDR3 coding sequence is TGTGCCAGCAGTGACCGGGGCACTGGAAACACCATATATTTT.

The V and J genes are TRBV12-3 or TRBV12-4 and TRBJ2-7; TRBD2 matches at 11 bases. V was pared by 3 bases and J by 4 bases, with 5 bases of the junction left unmatched. CDR3 size: 15 residues. The CDR3 region is CASSFASSGRYEQYF. The CDR3, as DNA: TGTGCCAGCAGTTTCGCTTCTAGCGGGAGGTACGAGCAGTACTTC.